These T cell receptor beta chains were read from a single sample in a study of spatial heterogeneity in lung cancer. Via MiXCR, TCRdb re-called the 5' RACE reads, giving one row per CDR3 protein. The data show 39,000 or so distinct CDR3 sequences, 7.5% to 8% seen once. Sequencing used PBMCs, obtained at surgery. Receptors originate from a male donor with early-stage non-small cell lung cancer. Both conserved end residues are part of each CDR3. D genes are given only for firm matches. Only part of the rows carry a size: once, few, many, or a class if the clone is expanded.

CDR3 protein: CASSLEGTRGVRLGDTQYF
CDR3 DNA: TGTGCCAGCAGCTTAGAGGGGACCCGGGGGGTACGTTTAGGAGATACGCAGTATTTT
clone size: few
J gene: TRBJ2-3
V gene: TRBV7-2
D gene: TRBD2

CDR3 protein: CASSPSGVRAETQYF
CDR3 DNA: TGTGCCAGCAGCCCTAGCGGGGTGAGGGCTGAGACCCAGTACTTC
clone size: few
J gene: TRBJ2-5
V gene: TRBV7-2
D gene: TRBD2

CDR3 protein: CASSLTPTSGSEQFF
CDR3 DNA: TGTGCCAGCAGCTTAACTCCTACTAGCGGGAGTGAGCAGTTCTTC
clone size: many
J gene: TRBJ2-1
V gene: TRBV7-3
D gene: TRBD2

CDR3 protein: CASSQEVRVRYGYTF
CDR3 DNA: TGTGCCAGCAGCCAAGAAGTGAGGGTCCGCTATGGCTACACCTTC
clone size: many
J gene: TRBJ1-2
V gene: TRBV4-2
D gene: -

CDR3 protein: CSASYMGLAKLTQYF
CDR3 DNA: TGCAGTGCTAGTTATATGGGACTAGCTAAACTTACGCAGTATTTT
clone size: few
J gene: TRBJ2-3
V gene: TRBV20-1
D gene: TRBD2

CDR3 protein: CASSPITETQYF
CDR3 DNA: TGTGCCAGCAGCCCAATTACCGAGACCCAGTACTTC
clone size: few
J gene: TRBJ2-5
V gene: TRBV12-3/TRBV12-4
D gene: -

CDR3 protein: CASSQSKRNGCDEQFF
CDR3 DNA: TGCGCCAGCAGTCAATCGAAAAGGAATGGTTGCGATGAGCAGTTCTTC
clone size: few
J gene: TRBJ2-1
V gene: TRBV23-1
D gene: -

CDR3 protein: CASSLAEMRTQYF
CDR3 DNA: TGTGCCAGCAGCTTAGCTGAAATGCGGACCCAGTACTTC
clone size: -
J gene: TRBJ2-5
V gene: TRBV7-2
D gene: -

CDR3 protein: CASSPLAGGPGNEQFF
CDR3 DNA: TGCGCCAGCAGCCCACTAGCGGGGGGGCCTGGCAATGAGCAGTTCTTC
clone size: many
J gene: TRBJ2-1
V gene: TRBV5-1
D gene: TRBD2

CDR3 protein: CASSNPTSGVQGAYNEQFF
CDR3 DNA: TGTGCCAGCAGTAACCCTACTTCGGGAGTCCAAGGGGCCTACAATGAGCAGTTCTTC
clone size: many
J gene: TRBJ2-1
V gene: TRBV6-2/TRBV6-3
D gene: -

CDR3 protein: CASSLREANTEAFF
CDR3 DNA: TGTGCCAGCAGTTTACGGGAGGCGAACACTGAAGCTTTCTTT
clone size: many
J gene: TRBJ1-1
V gene: TRBV27
D gene: -

CDR3 protein: CASRRQGKNTEAFF
CDR3 DNA: TGTGCCAGTAGGAGACAGGGGAAGAACACTGAAGCTTTCTTT
clone size: -
J gene: TRBJ1-1
V gene: TRBV19
D gene: TRBD1

CDR3 protein: CASSLHLGGSNQPQHF
CDR3 DNA: TGTGCCAGCAGTCTCCACCTTGGAGGTAGCAATCAGCCCCAGCATTTT
clone size: -
J gene: TRBJ1-5
V gene: TRBV6-1
D gene: -

CDR3 protein: CASSFRPRENEQFF
CDR3 DNA: TGTGCCAGCAGCTTCCGCCCTCGGGAAAATGAGCAGTTCTTC
clone size: few
J gene: TRBJ2-1
V gene: TRBV7-2
D gene: -

CDR3 protein: CASSLTGGRNEQFF
CDR3 DNA: TGCGCCAGCAGCTTAACCGGGGGACGGAATGAGCAGTTCTTC
clone size: -
J gene: TRBJ2-1
V gene: TRBV5-1
D gene: -

CDR3 protein: CSAAAGPVPDGYTF
CDR3 DNA: TGCAGCGCTGCCGCCGGGCCGGTCCCGGATGGCTACACCTTC
clone size: few
J gene: TRBJ1-2
V gene: TRBV29-1
D gene: -

CDR3 protein: CASSLASGVNEQFF
CDR3 DNA: TGTGCCAGCAGTTTGGCGTCAGGGGTCAATGAGCAGTTCTTC
clone size: many
J gene: TRBJ2-1
V gene: TRBV6-5
D gene: -

CDR3 protein: CASSFMGGETQYF
CDR3 DNA: TGTGCCAGCAGTTTCATGGGCGGAGAGACCCAGTACTTC
clone size: many
J gene: TRBJ2-5
V gene: TRBV12-3/TRBV12-4
D gene: -

CDR3 protein: CASSKVDLNYGYTF
CDR3 DNA: TGTGCCAGTAGTAAGGTGGACTTGAACTATGGCTACACCTTC
clone size: many
J gene: TRBJ1-2
V gene: TRBV19
D gene: -

CDR3 protein: CASRFGGVNYGYTF
CDR3 DNA: TGCGCCAGCCGCTTCGGGGGCGTGAACTATGGCTACACCTTC
clone size: few
J gene: TRBJ1-2
V gene: TRBV5-1
D gene: -

CDR3 protein: CASSPMGQGTDTQYF
CDR3 DNA: TGTGCCAGCTCACCAATGGGACAGGGCACAGATACGCAGTATTTT
clone size: many
J gene: TRBJ2-3
V gene: TRBV18
D gene: TRBD1

CDR3 protein: CASSFGQGDSYEQYF
CDR3 DNA: TGCGCCAGCAGCTTTGGACAGGGGGACTCCTACGAGCAGTACTTC
clone size: many
J gene: TRBJ2-7
V gene: TRBV5-1
D gene: TRBD1

CDR3 protein: CASSQDVTGTDTQYF
CDR3 DNA: TGCGCCAGCAGCCAAGATGTCACAGGGACAGATACGCAGTATTTT
clone size: many
J gene: TRBJ2-3
V gene: TRBV4-1
D gene: -

CDR3 protein: CAISEDILRRGTGAFF
CDR3 DNA: TGTGCCATCAGTGAGGATATCCTACGGAGAGGGACAGGAGCTTTCTTT
clone size: -
J gene: TRBJ1-1
V gene: TRBV10-3
D gene: TRBD1

CDR3 protein: CASNRGGTNTGELFF
CDR3 DNA: TGTGCCAGCAACCGCGGGGGGACGAACACCGGGGAGCTGTTTTTT
clone size: -
J gene: TRBJ2-2
V gene: TRBV7-2
D gene: TRBD2

CDR3 protein: CASSLTRWGGETQYF
CDR3 DNA: TGTGCCAGCAGCTTGACTAGATGGGGGGGTGAGACCCAGTACTTC
clone size: few
J gene: TRBJ2-5
V gene: TRBV7-2
D gene: TRBD2

CDR3 protein: CASSLLQGAGYTF
CDR3 DNA: TGTGCCAGCAGTCTATTACAGGGCGCTGGCTACACCTTC
clone size: many
J gene: TRBJ1-2
V gene: TRBV2
D gene: -

CDR3 protein: CASTLLRSNEQFF
CDR3 DNA: TGTGCCAGTACCCTTCTAAGGTCCAATGAGCAGTTCTTC
clone size: -
J gene: TRBJ2-1
V gene: TRBV11-3
D gene: -

CDR3 protein: CASSPDRGNQPQHF
CDR3 DNA: TGTGCCAGCTCACCTGACAGGGGCAATCAGCCCCAGCATTTT
clone size: few
J gene: TRBJ1-5
V gene: TRBV18
D gene: TRBD1

CDR3 protein: CASSHHGDTEAFF
CDR3 DNA: TGTGCCAGCAGCCACCATGGGGACACTGAAGCTTTCTTT
clone size: many
J gene: TRBJ1-1
V gene: TRBV6-4
D gene: -

CDR3 protein: CASRSNTGELFF
CDR3 DNA: TGTGCCAGCAGATCTAACACCGGGGAGCTGTTTTTT
clone size: many
J gene: TRBJ2-2
V gene: TRBV28
D gene: -

CDR3 protein: CASSPVGLSSYNEQFF
CDR3 DNA: TGTGCCAGCAGCCCCGTCGGGCTTAGCTCCTACAATGAGCAGTTCTTC
clone size: many
J gene: TRBJ2-1
V gene: TRBV7-9
D gene: -

CDR3 protein: CASSLVGQANQPQHF
CDR3 DNA: TGTGCCAGCAGCTTAGTCGGACAGGCCAATCAGCCCCAGCATTTT
clone size: few
J gene: TRBJ1-5
V gene: TRBV7-2
D gene: TRBD1

CDR3 protein: CASSQDTGGTGNTIYF
CDR3 DNA: TGCGCCAGCAGCCAAGACACAGGGGGCACTGGAAACACCATATATTTT
clone size: many
J gene: TRBJ1-3
V gene: TRBV4-3
D gene: TRBD1

CDR3 protein: CASSLVRDRVYIQYF
CDR3 DNA: TGTGCCAGCAGTTTAGTCCGGGACAGGGTATACATTCAGTACTTC
clone size: many
J gene: TRBJ2-4
V gene: TRBV12-3/TRBV12-4
D gene: TRBD1

CDR3 protein: CASSQTRDPSTDTQYF
CDR3 DNA: TGCGCCAGCAGCCAGACACGGGACCCCAGCACAGATACGCAGTATTTT
clone size: many
J gene: TRBJ2-3
V gene: TRBV5-1
D gene: -

CDR3 protein: CAISGFYAGRSYEQYF
CDR3 DNA: TGTGCCATCAGCGGCTTTTACGCGGGGCGCTCCTACGAGCAGTACTTC
clone size: -
J gene: TRBJ2-7
V gene: TRBV10-3
D gene: -

CDR3 protein: CASSLRGTGTDTQYF
CDR3 DNA: TGTGCCAGCAGCTTACGGGGGACGGGCACAGATACGCAGTATTTT
clone size: many
J gene: TRBJ2-3
V gene: TRBV7-2
D gene: -

CDR3 protein: CASRSGRGRTDTQYF
CDR3 DNA: TGTGCCAGCCGATCCGGAAGGGGCCGCACAGATACGCAGTATTTT
clone size: many
J gene: TRBJ2-3
V gene: TRBV6-2/TRBV6-3
D gene: -

CDR3 protein: CASSQTSGGANEQFF
CDR3 DNA: TGTGCCAGCAGCCAGACTAGCGGGGGGGCCAATGAGCAGTTCTTC
clone size: -
J gene: TRBJ2-1
V gene: TRBV7-3
D gene: TRBD2

CDR3 protein: CASSQDFSEAFF
CDR3 DNA: TGTGCCAGCAGCCAAGATTTCTCCGAAGCTTTCTTT
clone size: many
J gene: TRBJ1-1
V gene: TRBV3-1
D gene: -